This entry lists 10 T cell receptor beta chains sequenced from one sample in a study of T cell changes during pregnancy in multiple sclerosis (dated by TCRdb to between 2018 and 2020). The method was the immunoSEQ multiplex PCR assay. The table was pulled from immuneACCESS by TCRdb, which kept in-frame rearrangements only. Such tables lose some clones; where checked, under half of the loss comes from unresolved V genes, and the rest has no known cause. This sample holds about 58,000 clones; about 90% were observed only once. The ten largest clones add up to approximately 0.45% of the sample. This sample comprised CD4+ T cells from peripheral blood mononuclear cells, obtained after pregnancy. These receptors were collected from a female donor in good health, enrolled as a control in a pregnancy study.

The V gene is TRBV5-4, the J gene TRBJ1-2, with 7 bases that match TRBD1. V was pared by 4 bases and J by 8 bases, with 14 bases of the junction left unmatched. The CDR3 extends over 15 amino acids. Germline values: CDR1 SGHNT, CDR2 YYREEE (reference sequence). CDR3 loop: CASSGITGVRVGYTF. The CDR3, as DNA: TGTGCCAGCAGCGGGATCACAGGGGTTCGGGTAGGCTACACCTTC.

This clone appeared a single time. The rearrangement links TRBV29-1 to TRBJ1-5, with 7 bases aligning to TRBD1. Trimming cost V 7 bases and J 1 base; bases outside gene matches: 4. The CDR3 consists of 13 residues. Germline CDR1 is SQVTM and CDR2 is ANQGSEA. For the CDR3, the DNA is TGCAGCGCCCGACAGGGAAGCAATCAGCCCCAGCATTTT. Protein product: CSARQGSNQPQHF.

This chain joins TRBV2 and TRBJ2-3; the match to TRBD2 covers 14 bases. The CDR3 is 15 residues long. Unmatched junction bases numbered 4, after V lost 7 bases and J lost 4 bases. Germline V CDR1 and CDR2: SNHLY, FYNNEI. This chain's CDR3 is CASNRLAGGADTQYF. Here the CDR3 DNA reads TGTGCCAGCAACCGACTAGCGGGGGGGGCAGATACGCAGTATTTT. The full variable domain, in which reference TRBV2 and TRBJ2-3 provide the parts outside the CDR3, is EPEVTQTPSHQVTQMGQEVILRCVPISNHLYFYWYRQILGQKVEFLVSFYNNEISEKSEIFDDQFSVERPDGSNFTLKIRSTKLEDSAMYFCASNRLAGGADTQYFGPGTRLTVL.

This clone was seen just once. The same CDR3 also results from other DNA sequences found in this sample. The gene calls are TRBV19 and TRBJ2-3; unclear D gene. V was clipped by 1 base and J by 0 bases, with 8 bases between them. Germline V gives CDR1 LNHDA, CDR2 SQIVND (reference sequence). The CDR3 has 15 residues. The CDR3 loop reads CASSIGQTSTDTQYF. In nucleotides, the CDR3 is TGTGCCAGTAGTATAGGGCAGACTAGCACAGATACGCAGTATTTT.

The V gene is TRBV7-8, the J gene TRBJ1-1, with D hard to call. From germline, CDR1 is SGHVS and CDR2 FQNEAQ. V lost 3 bases and J lost 0, with 8 bases in between. This CDR3 is 14 amino acids long. CDR3 amino acids: CASSFRRLNTEAFF. In DNA, the CDR3 is TGTGCCAGCAGCTTTAGGAGGCTGAACACTGAAGCTTTCTTT.

This sequence joins TRBV19 and TRBJ2-2, with TRBD1 identical over 8 bases. This CDR3 is built from 17 residues. V shed 3 bases, J shed 2 bases, and the junction held 8 bases outside the gene matches. The germline gives CDR1 LNHDA, CDR2 SQIVND (reference sequence). In DNA, the CDR3 is TGTGCCAGTAGTATGGTATGGGACAGGCCTAACACCGGGGAGCTGTTTTTT. Translating gives CASSMVWDRPNTGELFF.

The chain has TRBV9 and TRBJ2-3, with a possible D match to TRBD2 (6 bases). Per germline, CDR1 SGDLS and CDR2 YYNGEE. Trimming shortened V by 0 bases and J by 2 bases, and 10 bases separated the two germline ends. The CDR3 is 15 amino acids. The CDR3 nucleotides are TGTGCCAGCAGCGTAGCGTGGGAGGCCACAGATACGCAGTATTTT. As protein: CASSVAWEATDTQYF. Together with reference TRBV9 and TRBJ2-3, the CDR3 gives the full variable domain: DSGVTQTPKHLITATGQRVTLRCSPRSGDLSVYWYQQSLDQGLQFLIQYYNGEERAKGNILERFSAQQFPDLHSELNLSSLELGDSALYFCASSVAWEATDTQYFGPGTRLTVL.

The gene calls are TRBV2 and TRBJ1-5; 8 bases line up with TRBD1. The CDR3 consists of 14 residues. Germline CDR1 and CDR2: SNHLY and FYNNEI. The V segment lost 8 bases and the J segment 5 bases; nucleotides outside the gene matches: 8. The CDR3 coding sequence is TGTGCCAGCGCGACGGACAGGGAAGATCAGCCCCAGCATTTT. Translated: CASATDREDQPQHF. Drawing the rest from reference TRBV2 and TRBJ1-5, the complete variable domain is EPEVTQTPSHQVTQMGQEVILRCVPISNHLYFYWYRQILGQKVEFLVSFYNNEISEKSEIFDDQFSVERPDGSNFTLKIRSTKLEDSAMYFCASATDREDQPQHFGDGTRLSIL.

The V call is TRBV7-3, the J call TRBJ2-3, with D perhaps matching TRBD1 (7 bases). The V end was cut by 2 bases, the J end by 0 bases, with 15 bases between. The germline gives CDR1 SGHTA, CDR2 FQGTGA. The CDR3 is 17 residues long. The CDR3 nucleotides read TGTGCCAGCAGCTTACTCGGAGGGGGCCGTAGCACAGATACGCAGTATTTT. Protein sequence: CASSLLGGGRSTDTQYF.

The chain combines TRBV7-2 with TRBJ2-2; TRBD1 agrees at 11 bases. This CDR3 is 15 amino acids long. From germline, CDR1 is SGHTA and CDR2 FQGNSA. V was clipped by 5 bases and J by 5 bases; unmatched bases: 4. For the CDR3, the DNA is TGTGCCAGCAGCCGAGGACAGGGGGCAACCGGGGAGCTGTTTTTT. It translates to CASSRGQGATGELFF. Full variable domain (outside the CDR3, taken from reference TRBV7-2 and TRBJ2-2): GAGVSQSPSNKVTEKGKDVELRCDPISGHTALYWYRQSLGQGLEFLIYFQGNSAPDKSGLPSDRFSAERTGGSVSTLTIQRTQQEDSAVYLCASSRGQGATGELFFGEGSRLTVL.